One sample yielded the 14 T cell receptor beta chains listed below, sequenced in a study of T cells in Graves' hyperthyroidism and ophthalmopathy. Template material for amplifying TCR beta CDR3 regions consisted of RNA transcripts. HTBI primers were used for first-round RT-PCR of the TCR CDR3. Using its own MiXCR run on the multiplex PCR reads, TCRdb lists one record per CDR3 protein. The sample lists fewer than 550,000 distinct CDR3 sequences, roughly a quarter occurring once. Sequenced input: blood. These receptors all come from a woman aged 25 to 39 with Graves' ophthalmopathy.

The chain uses TRBV27 and TRBJ2-7; 7 positions match TRBD1. The V gene end was trimmed by 8 bases and the J gene end by 9 bases; junction bases not matched to a gene: 10. This CDR3 spans 12 amino acids. Per germline, CDR1 MNHEY and CDR2 SMNVEV (reference sequence). CDR3 nucleotides: TGTGCCAGCGCCTCCTCGGACAGGAGGCAGTACTTC. Protein sequence: CASASSDRRQYF.

The chain has TRBV6-1 and TRBJ2-7, with 10 positions matching TRBD2. Unmatched junction bases numbered 3, after V lost 7 bases and J lost 3 bases. This CDR3 comprises 13 residues. CDR1 MNHNS and CDR2 SASEGT come from the germline V gene. Written as DNA, the CDR3 is TGTGCCAGCATAGCGGGAGGACGCTACGAGCAGTACTTC. It translates to CASIAGGRYEQYF.

This clonotype was counted many times. The rearrangement uses TRBV9 and TRBJ1-1; D not certain. Germline V gene data show CDR1 as SGDLS and CDR2 as YYNGEE. V lost 3 bases, J lost 3 bases, and 9 bases lay in between. This CDR3 has 13 residues. CDR3 nucleotides: TGTGCCAGCAGCGCCCAGAGTGACACTGAAGCTTTCTTT. This encodes CASSAQSDTEAFF.

This clonotype was seen many times. The V gene is TRBV19, the J gene TRBJ1-6; no definite D call. The CDR3 consists of 12 residues. Germline V gene sequence: CDR1 LNHDA, CDR2 SQIVND (reference sequence). V was pared by 7 bases and J by 10 bases, with 11 bases between. This chain's CDR3 is CASKGGGSPLHF. The CDR3 coding sequence is TGTGCCAGTAAGGGCGGCGGCTCACCCCTCCACTTT.

The J gene is TRBJ2-7, the V gene TRBV6-1; 7 nucleotides agree with TRBD1. CDR3 size: 14 residues. Trimming cost V 6 bases and J 0 bases; bases outside gene matches: 5. Germline lookup yields CDR1 MNHNS and CDR2 SASEGT. DNA of the CDR3: TGTGCCAGCAGAGGAGGACAGGTCTCCTACGAGCAGTACTTC. As protein: CASRGGQVSYEQYF.

V usage is TRBV12-3 or TRBV12-4 and J usage is TRBJ2-7; 8 nucleotides agree with TRBD2. The CDR3 contains 14 residues. The V segment lost 3 bases and the J segment 5 bases; nucleotides outside the gene matches: 6. CDR3 protein: CASSFREGQDEQYF. The CDR3 DNA sequence: TGTGCCAGCAGTTTTCGGGAGGGCCAGGACGAGCAGTACTTC.

This clonotype was detected ten times or more. The rearrangement links TRBV15 to TRBJ2-7; possibly TRBD1 for D (6 bases). Germline V gene sequence: CDR1 LNHNV, CDR2 YYDKDF (reference sequence). This CDR3 is built from 16 residues. V shed 0 bases and J shed 4 bases, with 16 bases lying between them. The CDR3 nucleotides are TGTGCCACCAGCAGAGATCAGGGCAGGGGTTTATACGAGCAGTACTTC. It codes for CATSRDQGRGLYEQYF.

This clonotype was picked up many times. In nucleotides, the CDR3 is TGTGCCAGCATCTCGGGACGGAACTATGGCTACACCTTC. Protein product: CASISGRNYGYTF. J is TRBJ1-2 and V is TRBV28, with D perhaps matching TRBD1 (5 bases). The CDR3 length is 13 residues. Trimming took 7 bases from V and 2 from J, leaving 11 bases between them. The V gene's germline CDR1 is MDHEN and CDR2 SYDVKM.

This clonotype showed up just a few times. This chain uses TRBV7-8 with TRBJ2-4; TRBD2 matches at 14 bases. Germline values: CDR1 SGHVS, CDR2 FQNEAQ. The CDR3 length is 14 residues. The V and J ends lost 4 bases and 12 bases, in that order; junction bases with no gene match: 5. Here the CDR3 reads CASSSRLAGGDQYF. In nucleotides, the CDR3 is TGTGCCAGCAGCTCTAGACTAGCGGGAGGGGATCAGTACTTC. Full variable domain (rest looked up from reference TRBV7-8 and TRBJ2-4): GAGVSQSPRYKVAKRGQDVALRCDPISGHVSLFWYQQALGQGPEFLTYFQNEAQLDKSGLPSDRFFAERPEGSVSTLKIQRTQQEDSAVYLCASSSRLAGGDQYFGAGTRLSVL.

This chain uses TRBV7-8 with TRBJ2-2, with D possibly being TRBD1 (5 bases). Trimming cost V 2 bases and J 4 bases, with 17 bases left between them. This CDR3 contains 17 residues. From germline, CDR1 is SGHVS and CDR2 FQNEAQ. The CDR3 bases are TGTGCCAGCAGCTTACTAGGTCAGGGTAGAGTCACCGGGGAGCTGTTTTTT. It translates to CASSLLGQGRVTGELFF.

Only a few counts were recorded for this clonotype. The gene calls are TRBV25-1 and TRBJ1-4; 8 nucleotides agree with TRBD1. Germline V gene lookup returns CDR1 MGHDK and CDR2 SYGVNS. CDR3 size: 15 residues. Trimming at V came to 1 base and at J to 4 bases, leaving 2 bases not matched to a gene. The CDR3 spells CASSESTGGNEKLFF. The CDR3 DNA reads as TGTGCCAGCAGTGAATCCACAGGGGGTAATGAAAAACTGTTTTTT.

This clonotype has only a few counts. This chain connects TRBV6-5 to TRBJ2-7, with D perhaps matching TRBD1 or TRBD2 (6 bases each). V lost 0 bases, J lost 5 bases, and 11 bases lay in between. This CDR3 spans 14 amino acids. Looked up from germline, CDR1 is MNHEY and CDR2 is SVGAGI. DNA for the CDR3: TGTGCCAGCAGTTACTCAGGGGGGCAAAACGAGCAGTACTTC. This translates into CASSYSGGQNEQYF.

This chain connects TRBV29-1 to TRBJ1-1, with 7 bases lining up with TRBD1. This CDR3 region has 14 residues. Germline-derived CDR1 and CDR2 are SQVTM and ANQGSEA. V trimming: 6 bases; J trimming: 3 bases; junction bases outside the gene matches: 10. CDR3 sequence reads: CSVTGWQWDTEAFF. The CDR3 DNA reads TGCAGCGTGACAGGGTGGCAATGGGACACTGAAGCTTTCTTT.

This clonotype was found many times. The chain uses TRBV6-5 and TRBJ1-1; D call uncertain. Per the germline V gene, CDR1 is MNHEY and CDR2 is SVGAGI. Trimming removed 0 bases at V and 5 bases at J, with 7 bases between. CDR3 length: 13 residues. The CDR3 loop reads CASSYSSQTEAFF. CDR3 coding DNA: TGTGCCAGCAGTTACTCGAGCCAGACTGAAGCTTTCTTT.